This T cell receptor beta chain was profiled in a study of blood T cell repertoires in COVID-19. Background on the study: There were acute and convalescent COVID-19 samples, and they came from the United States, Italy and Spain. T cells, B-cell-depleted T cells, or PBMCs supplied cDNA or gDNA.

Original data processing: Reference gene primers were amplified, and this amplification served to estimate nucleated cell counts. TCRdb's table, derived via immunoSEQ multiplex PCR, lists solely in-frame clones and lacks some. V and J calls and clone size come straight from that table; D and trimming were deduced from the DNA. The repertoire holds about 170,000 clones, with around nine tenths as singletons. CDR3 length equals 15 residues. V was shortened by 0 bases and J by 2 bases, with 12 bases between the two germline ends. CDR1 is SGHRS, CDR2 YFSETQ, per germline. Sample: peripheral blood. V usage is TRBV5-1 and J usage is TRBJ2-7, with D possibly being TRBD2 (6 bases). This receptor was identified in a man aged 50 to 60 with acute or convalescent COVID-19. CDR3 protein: CASSLGEAMTYEQYF. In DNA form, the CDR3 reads TGCGCCAGCAGCTTGGGGGAGGCCATGACCTACGAGCAGTACTTC. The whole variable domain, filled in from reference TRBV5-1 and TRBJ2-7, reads KAGVTQTPRYLIKTRGQQVTLSCSPISGHRSVSWYQQTPGQGLQFLFEYFSETQRNKGNFPGRFSGRQFSNSRSEMNVSTLELGDSALYLCASSLGEAMTYEQYFGPGTRLTVT.